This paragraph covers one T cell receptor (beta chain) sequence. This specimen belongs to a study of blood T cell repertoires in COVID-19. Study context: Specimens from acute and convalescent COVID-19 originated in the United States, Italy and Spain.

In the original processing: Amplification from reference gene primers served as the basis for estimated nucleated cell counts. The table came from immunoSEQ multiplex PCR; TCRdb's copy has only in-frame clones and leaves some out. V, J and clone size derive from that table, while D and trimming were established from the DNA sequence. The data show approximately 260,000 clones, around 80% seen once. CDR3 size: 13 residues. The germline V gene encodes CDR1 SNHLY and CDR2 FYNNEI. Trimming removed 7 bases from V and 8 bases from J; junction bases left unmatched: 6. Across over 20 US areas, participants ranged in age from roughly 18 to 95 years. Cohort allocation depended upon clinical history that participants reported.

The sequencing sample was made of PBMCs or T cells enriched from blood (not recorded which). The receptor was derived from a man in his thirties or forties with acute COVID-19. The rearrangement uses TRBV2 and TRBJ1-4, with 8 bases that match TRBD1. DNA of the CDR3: TGTGCCAGCACAACAGGGGGAGGCGAAAAACTGTTTTTT. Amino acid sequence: CASTTGGGEKLFF.